Listed here are 9 T cell receptor beta chains from one sample, sequenced in a study of vaccination and CD4 T cells after COVID-19. No antigens are known for them. Cultured CD4+ T-cell DNA underwent Oncomine TCR Beta short-read sequencing. TCRdb used MiXCR to reprocess the PCR reads, holding one entry per CDR3 protein. The data contain roughly 9,600 distinct CDR3 sequences, 26% of them singletons. As for treatment: roughly ten-day PBMC culture with coronavirus spike peptide pools or control peptides (ViraFEST assay). Source: CD4+ T cells from blood, cultured in vitro, taken after SARS-CoV-2 vaccination. The receptors shown here come from a human donor who had recovered from COVID-19.

This clonotype appeared a few times. V usage is TRBV20-1 and J usage is TRBJ2-1, with TRBD2 matching over 10 bases. The CDR3 consists of 16 residues. Germline V CDR1 and CDR2: DFQATT, SNEGSKA (reference sequence). Trimming took 2 bases from V and 6 from J; bases not matched to a gene: 10. Here the CDR3 DNA reads TGCAGTGCTAGATGGGTAGCGGGAGGCCAACCCAATGAGCAGTTCTTC. Protein: CSARWVAGGQPNEQFF.

V and J are TRBV14 and TRBJ2-4; D unclear. Trimming cost V 4 bases and J 0 bases, with 13 bases left between them. CDR1 is SGHDN and CDR2 is FVKESK in the germline V gene. This CDR3 has 16 amino acids. This CDR3 is CASSPSNGIAKNIQYF. CDR3 DNA: TGTGCCAGCAGCCCCTCAAACGGCATAGCCAAAAACATTCAGTACTTC. Based on the CDR3 plus reference TRBV14 and TRBJ2-4, the full variable domain is EAGVTQFPSHSVIEKGQTVTLRCDPISGHDNLYWYRRVMGKEIKFLLHFVKESKQDESGMPNNRFLAERTGGTYSTLKVQPAELEDSGVYFCASSPSNGIAKNIQYFGAGTRLSVL.

The chain uses TRBV29-1 and TRBJ1-1, with D hard to call. The V end was cut by 3 bases, the J end by 4 bases, with 9 bases between. The CDR3 length is 12 residues. From germline, CDR1 is SQVTM and CDR2 ANQGSEA. This CDR3 is CSVDTGFTEAFF. The CDR3 coding sequence is TGCAGCGTTGATACGGGGTTCACTGAAGCTTTCTTT.

This clonotype was seen a handful of times. V gene TRBV7-2 combines with J gene TRBJ2-7; D uncertain. Germline-derived CDR1 and CDR2 are SGHTA and FQGNSA. CDR3 length: 13 residues. Between the trimmed V and J ends, which lost 2 bases and 3 bases, there was a span of 8 bases. CDR3 nucleotide sequence: TGTGCCAGCAGCTTACCGTGGGACTACGAGCAGTACTTC. This gives the protein CASSLPWDYEQYF.

The J gene is TRBJ1-1, the V gene TRBV6-1; 9 nucleotides align to TRBD1. The CDR3 spans 17 residues. The germline V gene encodes CDR1 MNHNS and CDR2 SASEGT. The V gene end was trimmed by 6 bases and the J gene end by 1 base; junction bases not matched to a gene: 12. Written as DNA, the CDR3 is TGTGCCAGCAGCCCCGCCGGGACAGGGTCCCGGAACACTGAAGCTTTCTTT. Its protein is CASSPAGTGSRNTEAFF.

To note about this clonotype: The junction differs from germline at one of its ends, possibly a read error. J is TRBJ2-7 and V is TRBV29-1; D remains ambiguous. Germline V gene lookup returns CDR1 SQVTM and CDR2 ANQGSEA. The CDR3 length is 13 residues. In nucleotides, the CDR3 is TGCAGCGTGAACAGACCCTCTTCCTACGAGCAGCACTTC. Its translation: CSVNRPSSYEQHF.

The rearrangement joins TRBV7-8 to TRBJ2-7; 11 nucleotides align to TRBD2. The length of the CDR3 is 15 residues. Germline-derived CDR1 and CDR2 are SGHVS and FQNEAQ. After removal of 5 bases from V and 1 base from J, the junction contained 4 bases not matched to a gene. CDR3 sequence reads: CASSLRTSGSYEQYF. CDR3 bases: TGTGCCAGCAGCCTCAGGACTAGCGGGTCCTACGAGCAGTACTTC.

This clonotype was seen a few times. The rearrangement joins TRBV27 to TRBJ1-1; 8 positions agree with TRBD1. Germline trimming cut 6 bases from V and 0 bases from J; bases unmatched to any gene: 3. CDR3 size: 14 residues. CDR1 and CDR2 (germline): MNHEY, SMNVEV (reference sequence). The DNA for the CDR3 is TGTGCCAGCAGCGACAGGGGTCTGAACACTGAAGCTTTCTTT. This translates into CASSDRGLNTEAFF.

By share, this clonotype ranks as medium-sized (0.01 to 0.1%). The chain is built from TRBV7-2 and TRBJ1-5; 9 bases match TRBD1. The CDR3 is 15 residues long. J was trimmed by 6 bases and V by 4 bases; bases with no gene match: 7. Germline V CDR1 and CDR2: SGHTA, FQGNSA. In DNA, the CDR3 is TGTGCCAGCAGCTCTCACAGGGGGCAGGGTCAGCCCCAGCATTTT. Protein sequence: CASSSHRGQGQPQHF.